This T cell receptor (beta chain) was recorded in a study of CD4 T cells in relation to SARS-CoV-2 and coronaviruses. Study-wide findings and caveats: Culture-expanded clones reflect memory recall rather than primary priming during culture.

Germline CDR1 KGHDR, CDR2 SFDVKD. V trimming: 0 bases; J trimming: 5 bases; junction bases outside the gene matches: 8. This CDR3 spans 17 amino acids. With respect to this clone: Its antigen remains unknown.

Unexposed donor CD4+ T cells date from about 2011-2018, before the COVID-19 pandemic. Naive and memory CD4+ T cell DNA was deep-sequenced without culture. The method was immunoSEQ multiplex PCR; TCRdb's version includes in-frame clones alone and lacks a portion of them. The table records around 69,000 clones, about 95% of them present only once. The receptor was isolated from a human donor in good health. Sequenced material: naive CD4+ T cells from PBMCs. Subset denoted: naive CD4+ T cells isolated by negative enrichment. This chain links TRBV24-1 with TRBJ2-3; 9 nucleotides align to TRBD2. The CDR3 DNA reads TGTGCCACCAGTGATTTGTCGGCGGGAGGGGAGGGAGATACGCAGTATTTT. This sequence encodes CATSDLSAGGEGDTQYF.